The clone carrying this T cell receptor beta chain has just a few counts. The antigen is undetermined. V was cut by 1 base and J by 0 bases, with 15 bases left in between. Germline CDR1 reads MNHEY; CDR2 reads SVGAGI. CDR3 length equals 17 residues. This specimen comes from a study of early T cells in non-severe SARS-CoV-2 infection. Study-level information: From unsorted whole blood, bulk RNA was sequenced, and the chains remained unpaired.

Study outcomes and limitations: In VDJdb matching, anti-spike CD8 responses were favored while private and CD4 specificities went missing.

Unique molecular identifiers (one per individual cDNA molecule) were attached. TCRdb used MiXCR to reprocess the 5' RACE reads, holding one entry per CDR3 protein. The table shows under 60,000 distinct CDR3 sequences, with around a tenth occurring only once. The clonotype originates from an adult who was a healthcare worker with PCR-confirmed SARS-CoV-2 infection or an uninfected control (not recorded which). The chain employs TRBV6-5 and TRBJ2-5; no firm D call. The sequencing here drew on whole blood, taken at baseline. The chain's CDR3 is CASSYFWSESYQETQYF. Here the CDR3 DNA reads TGTGCCAGCAGTTACTTCTGGTCAGAGAGCTACCAAGAGACCCAGTACTTC.